Listed here is a single TCR beta chain. This CDR3 region has 13 residues. Per germline, CDR1 SEHNR and CDR2 FQNEAQ (reference sequence). The V gene end was trimmed by 8 bases and the J gene end by 4 bases; junction bases not matched to a gene: 4. This sample is drawn from a study of patients and donors after allogeneic stem cell transplantation. One entry per CDR3 protein results from TCRdb running MiXCR on the RT-PCR reads. Among about 110,000 distinct CDR3 sequences listed, around 33% were seen once. Sequencing was carried out using blood, either unsorted or a sorted T cell fraction (not recorded which). This chain joins TRBV7-9 and TRBJ1-2, with TRBD1 matching 10 bases. The receptor's source is a human donor who was either an allogeneic HSCT recipient or a stem cell or donor lymphocyte infusion donor (not recorded which). It is not recorded whose cells these are; they may come from a transplant donor. CDR3 DNA: TGTGCCAGCGGGACAGGGGTATTCTATGGCTACACCTTC. Protein product: CASGTGVFYGYTF.